These 22 T cell receptor beta chains came from one sample sequenced in a study of T cells in Graves' hyperthyroidism and ophthalmopathy. Researchers amplified the TCR beta CDR3 regions from RNA transcripts. With the HTBI primer set, the TCR CDR3 went through a first round of RT-PCR. TCRdb recomputed calls from the multiplex PCR reads with MiXCR, one row per CDR3 protein. The data contain 200,000 to 250,000 distinct CDR3 sequences, approximately 17% of them singletons. The sample consisted of blood. The receptors stem from a man aged 50-60 years with Graves' hyperthyroidism.

The chain recombines TRBV12-3 or TRBV12-4 with TRBJ1-4; a weak D match, TRBD1 (6 bases). V was cut by 0 bases and J by 8 bases, with 10 bases left in between. The CDR3 loop spans 14 amino acids. The CDR3 DNA reads TGTGCCAGCAGTTTAGCCAGGGGAAGAGAAAAACTGTTTTTT. Protein product: CASSLARGREKLFF.

The rearrangement joins TRBV12-3 or TRBV12-4 to TRBJ1-5; TRBD1 agrees at 7 bases. The CDR3 spans 16 residues. V dropped 6 bases and J dropped 4; count of bases not matched to a gene: 12. The CDR3 sequence is CASSKRGRVGNQPQHF. Written as DNA, the CDR3 is TGTGCCAGCAGCAAAAGGGGGCGAGTGGGAAATCAGCCCCAGCATTTT.

This clonotype occurred many times. This chain uses TRBV20-1 with TRBJ2-5; 12 nucleotides align to TRBD1. The ends lost 1 base at V and 11 bases at J; junction bases unmatched: 8. The CDR3 runs 14 residues. Germline lookup yields CDR1 DFQATT and CDR2 SNEGSKA (reference sequence). The DNA for the CDR3 is TGCAGTGCTAGAGGGGTGGGACAGGGGGCGGTTCAGTACTTC. Translation: CSARGVGQGAVQYF.

The J gene is TRBJ2-7, the V gene TRBV29-1; the D gene is possibly TRBD2 (6 bases). Germline assignment: CDR1 SQVTM and CDR2 ANQGSEA. CDR3 size: 13 residues. V was pared by 5 bases and J by 3 bases, with 14 bases between. The CDR3 spells CSVFREEGYEQYF. The CDR3 DNA follows: TGCAGCGTTTTTAGAGAGGAGGGCTACGAGCAGTACTTC.

This clonotype was recorded a few times. The chain recombines TRBV10-3 with TRBJ2-1, with 8 positions matching TRBD1. V shed 3 bases and J 3 bases; nucleotides not matched to a gene: 7. The CDR3 runs 16 residues. Germline V gene data show CDR1 as ENHRY and CDR2 as SYGVKD. The CDR3 loop reads CAISDLGQGVYNEQFF. Written as DNA, the CDR3 is TGTGCCATCAGTGACCTAGGACAGGGAGTCTACAATGAGCAGTTCTTC.

This sequence joins TRBV19 and TRBJ2-7; 11 bases are shared with TRBD2. Germline assignment: CDR1 LNHDA and CDR2 SQIVND (reference sequence). Trimming cost V 4 bases and J 0 bases; bases outside gene matches: 5. CDR3 length: 16 residues. CDR3 sequence reads: CASSRMTSGASYEQYF. CDR3 sequence (DNA): TGTGCCAGTAGTAGGATGACTAGCGGGGCCTCCTACGAGCAGTACTTC.

The CDR3 loop reads CASSLPQDSPLHF. In DNA, the CDR3 is TGTGCCAGCAGTTTGCCGCAGGATTCACCCCTCCACTTT. This sequence joins TRBV28 and TRBJ1-6, with D unclear. CDR3 length equals 13 residues. The germline gives CDR1 MDHEN, CDR2 SYDVKM. Trimming removed 3 bases from V and 8 bases from J, with 8 bases in between.

The chain recombines TRBV6-1 with TRBJ2-1; 8 nucleotides agree with TRBD2. The V and J ends lost 6 bases and 9 bases, in that order; junction bases with no gene match: 7. The CDR3 length is 13 residues. Per the germline V gene, CDR1 is MNHNS and CDR2 is SASEGT. The CDR3 protein is CASRPNGGVEQFF. The DNA for the CDR3 is TGTGCCAGCAGACCCAACGGGGGGGTTGAGCAGTTCTTC.

J is TRBJ1-1 and V is TRBV12-3 or TRBV12-4; weak D call: TRBD1 (6 bases). The V and J ends lost 6 bases and 13 bases respectively, with 18 bases between them. This CDR3 contains 12 residues. CDR3 amino acids: CASRSTGPDVFF. As DNA, the CDR3 is TGTGCCAGCAGATCGACAGGTCCTGACGTTTTCTTT.

J is TRBJ2-7 and V is TRBV28; TRBD1 agrees at 7 bases. This CDR3 comprises 16 residues. Germline V lookup: CDR1 MDHEN, CDR2 SYDVKM. The junction had 10 bases not matched to a gene; V was cut back by 5 bases and J by 0 bases. This chain's CDR3 is CASSPDRDRSSYEQYF. The CDR3 DNA follows: TGTGCCAGCAGTCCCGACCGGGACAGAAGCTCCTACGAGCAGTACTTC.

This chain joins TRBV18 and TRBJ1-2; no firm D call. This CDR3 contains 12 residues. The V gene's germline CDR1 is KGHSH and CDR2 LQKENI. V lost 3 bases and J lost 3, with 5 bases in between. CDR3 sequence (DNA): TGTGCCAGCTCACCCCGGGACTATGGCTACACCTTC. Its protein product is CASSPRDYGYTF.

The chain links TRBV3-1 to TRBJ2-2; possibly TRBD1 for D (5 bases). This CDR3 region has 14 residues. CDR1 is LGHDT, CDR2 YNNKEL, per germline (reference sequence). The V and J ends lost 2 bases and 6 bases respectively, with 10 bases between them. CDR3: CASSQTLGPGELFF. The DNA for the CDR3 is TGTGCCAGCAGCCAAACGTTGGGGCCCGGGGAGCTGTTTTTT.

The gene calls are TRBV9 and TRBJ2-3, with unresolved D. The CDR3 runs 15 residues. The V end was cut by 0 bases, the J end by 2 bases, with 10 bases between. Germline V gene data show CDR1 as SGDLS and CDR2 as YYNGEE. The CDR3 loop is CASSVGTPLTDTQYF. CDR3 DNA sequence: TGTGCCAGCAGCGTAGGTACACCCCTCACAGATACGCAGTATTTT.

This clonotype was seen more than once but under ten times. The CDR3 here is CASSEEGGSGANVLTF. The CDR3 nucleotides read TGTGCCAGCAGTGAGGAGGGGGGCTCTGGGGCCAACGTCCTGACTTTC. The chain combines TRBV6-1 with TRBJ2-6; D might be TRBD1 or TRBD2, each matching 6 bases. The germline CDR1 and CDR2 sequences are MNHNS and SASEGT. V dropped 3 bases and J dropped 0 bases, with 9 bases sitting between them. CDR3 length: 16 amino acids.

The chain combines TRBV28 with TRBJ2-2; weak D call: TRBD2 (5 bases). The V and J ends lost 3 bases and 7 bases respectively, with 15 bases between them. Germline loops: CDR1 MDHEN, CDR2 SYDVKM. The CDR3 is 15 amino acids. In DNA form, the CDR3 reads TGTGCCAGCAGTTTTCGTCAGGCTGGAGGCGGGGAGCTGTTTTTT. Translating it yields CASSFRQAGGGELFF.

This clonotype was counted at least ten times. This rearrangement joins TRBV7-2 to TRBJ2-7, with 7 nucleotides matching TRBD1. There are 14 residues in the CDR3. V was clipped by 2 bases and J by 3 bases; unmatched bases: 4. Germline-derived CDR1 and CDR2 are SGHTA and FQGNSA. The CDR3 is CASSLRGRFYEQYF. The CDR3 DNA reads as TGTGCCAGCAGCTTAAGGGGGCGCTTCTACGAGCAGTACTTC. Together with reference TRBV7-2 and TRBJ2-7, the CDR3 gives the full variable domain: GAGVSQSPSNKVTEKGKDVELRCDPISGHTALYWYRQSLGQGLEFLIYFQGNSAPDKSGLPSDRFSAERTGGSVSTLTIQRTQQEDSAVYLCASSLRGRFYEQYFGPGTRLTVT.

This clonotype has at least ten counts. V and J are TRBV20-1 and TRBJ2-3, with D hard to call. Germline CDR1 reads DFQATT; CDR2 reads SNEGSKA (reference sequence). This CDR3 is built from 15 residues. Trimming pared 6 bases from V and 0 bases from J, leaving 16 bases between. CDR3 nucleotide sequence: TGCAGTGCCCCATTGCCGGGCCTAAGCACAGATACGCAGTATTTT. The encoded protein is CSAPLPGLSTDTQYF.

This clonotype came up a few times. V is TRBV7-2 and J is TRBJ2-7, with a weak D call TRBD1 (8 bases). V lost 5 bases, J lost 3 bases, and 20 bases lay in between. The CDR3 totals 16 residues. Germline CDR1 reads SGHTA; CDR2 reads FQGNSA. The CDR3 spells CASSPQGGRIGYEQYF. The CDR3 DNA is TGTGCCAGCAGCCCACAGGGGGGGAGAATTGGCTACGAGCAGTACTTC.

This clonotype was observed a few times. The chain joins TRBV6-5 to TRBJ1-2; possibly TRBD1 for D (5 bases). Germline-derived CDR1 and CDR2 are MNHEY and SVGAGI. V was shortened by 2 bases and J by 5 bases, with 12 bases between the two germline ends. The length of the CDR3 is 14 residues. This CDR3 reads CASSYDSSLYGYTF. The CDR3 DNA follows: TGTGCCAGCAGTTACGACAGCTCACTATATGGCTACACCTTC.

This clonotype appeared many times. The CDR3 loop is CSATGQVNQPQHF. The DNA of the CDR3 is TGCAGTGCTACCGGACAGGTAAATCAGCCCCAGCATTTT. The chain couples TRBV20-1 to TRBJ1-5; the match to TRBD1 covers 7 bases. The CDR3 is 13 amino acids. Trimming removed 4 bases from V and 4 bases from J; junction bases left unmatched: 4. Germline CDR1 DFQATT, CDR2 SNEGSKA (reference sequence).

This clonotype came up many times. J is TRBJ2-5 and V is TRBV30; no definite D call. The V and J ends lost 0 bases and 3 bases respectively, with 5 bases between them. The CDR3 spans 12 residues. The germline gives CDR1 GTSNPN, CDR2 SVGIG (reference sequence). The CDR3 is CAWSVTEETQYF. As DNA, the CDR3 is TGTGCCTGGAGTGTTACAGAAGAGACCCAGTACTTC.

This clonotype appeared a few times. The chain combines TRBV24-1 with TRBJ2-2, with 12 nucleotides matching TRBD2. The CDR3 is 17 amino acids. After removal of 4 bases from V and 7 bases from J, the junction contained 9 bases not matched to a gene. Per the germline V gene, CDR1 is KGHDR and CDR2 is SFDVKD. CDR3 sequence: CATSEPRLAGDIGELFF. In DNA, the CDR3 is TGTGCCACCAGTGAACCCAGACTAGCGGGAGATATCGGGGAGCTGTTTTTT.